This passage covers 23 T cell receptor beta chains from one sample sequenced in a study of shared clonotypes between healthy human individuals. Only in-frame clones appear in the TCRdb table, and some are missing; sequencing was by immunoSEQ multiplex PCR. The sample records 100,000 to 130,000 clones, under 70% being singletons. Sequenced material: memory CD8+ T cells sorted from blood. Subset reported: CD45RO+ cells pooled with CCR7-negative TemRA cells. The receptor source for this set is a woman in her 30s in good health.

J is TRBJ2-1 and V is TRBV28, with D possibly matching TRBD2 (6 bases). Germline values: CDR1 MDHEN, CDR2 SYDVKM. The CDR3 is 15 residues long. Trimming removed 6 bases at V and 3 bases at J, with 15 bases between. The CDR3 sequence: CASSQGGGNYNEQFF. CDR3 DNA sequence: TGTGCCAGCAGCCAAGGTGGCGGGAACTACAATGAGCAGTTCTTC.

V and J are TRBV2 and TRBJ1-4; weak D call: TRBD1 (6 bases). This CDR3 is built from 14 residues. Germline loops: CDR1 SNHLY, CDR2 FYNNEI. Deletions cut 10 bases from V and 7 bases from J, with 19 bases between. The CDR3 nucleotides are TGTGCCACCGGGTTTCAGGGGCCCAGTGAAAAACTGTTTTTT. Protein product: CATGFQGPSEKLFF.

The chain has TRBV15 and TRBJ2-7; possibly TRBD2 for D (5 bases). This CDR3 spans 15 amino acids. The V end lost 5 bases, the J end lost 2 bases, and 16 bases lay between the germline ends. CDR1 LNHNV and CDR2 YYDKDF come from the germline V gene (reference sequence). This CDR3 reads CATSQESGGPYEQYF. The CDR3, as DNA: TGTGCCACCAGCCAAGAATCGGGCGGGCCCTACGAGCAGTACTTC.

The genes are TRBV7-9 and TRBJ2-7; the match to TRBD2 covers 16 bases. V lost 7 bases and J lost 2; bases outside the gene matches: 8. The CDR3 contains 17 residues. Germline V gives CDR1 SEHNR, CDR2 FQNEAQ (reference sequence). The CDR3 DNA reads TGTGCCAGCATGGGACAGGGGACTAGCGGGAGGGCCTACGAGCAGTACTTC. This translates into CASMGQGTSGRAYEQYF. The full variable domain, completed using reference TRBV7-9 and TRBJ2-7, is DTGVSQNPRHKITKRGQNVTFRCDPISEHNRLYWYRQTLGQGPEFLTYFQNEAQLEKSRLLSDRFSAERPKGSFSTLEIQRTEQGDSAMYLCASMGQGTSGRAYEQYFGPGTRLTVT.

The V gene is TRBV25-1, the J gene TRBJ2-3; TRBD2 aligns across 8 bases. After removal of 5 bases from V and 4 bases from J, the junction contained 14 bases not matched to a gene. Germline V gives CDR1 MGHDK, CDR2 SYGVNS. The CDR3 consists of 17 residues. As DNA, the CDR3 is TGTGCCAGCAGTCAAAGGGGCGAGCGGGAGTCAGCAGATACGCAGTATTTT. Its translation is CASSQRGERESADTQYF.

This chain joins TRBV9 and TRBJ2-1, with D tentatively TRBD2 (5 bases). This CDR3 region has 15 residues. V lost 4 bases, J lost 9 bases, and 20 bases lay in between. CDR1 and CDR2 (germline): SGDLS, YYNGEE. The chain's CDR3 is CASSSLFNGKGEQFF. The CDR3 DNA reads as TGTGCCAGCAGCTCTCTGTTTAACGGGAAAGGTGAGCAGTTCTTC.

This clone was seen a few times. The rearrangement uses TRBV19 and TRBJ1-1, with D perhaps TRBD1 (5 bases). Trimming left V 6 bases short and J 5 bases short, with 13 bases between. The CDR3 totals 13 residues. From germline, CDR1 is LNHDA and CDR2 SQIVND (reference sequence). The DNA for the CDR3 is TGTGCCAGTAGGGAGGCCAGGGCGACTGAAGCTTTCTTT. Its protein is CASREARATEAFF.

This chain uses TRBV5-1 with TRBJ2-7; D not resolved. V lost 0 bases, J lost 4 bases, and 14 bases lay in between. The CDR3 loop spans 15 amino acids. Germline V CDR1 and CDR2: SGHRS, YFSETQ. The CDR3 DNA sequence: TGCGCCAGCAGCTTGGAGGCACGCCTCCCTTACGAGCAGTACTTC. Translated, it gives CASSLEARLPYEQYF.

The CDR3 reads CAISSDYPPGSYEQYF. Here the CDR3 DNA reads TGTGCCATCAGCTCGGATTACCCTCCGGGGTCCTACGAGCAGTACTTC. The V call is TRBV10-3, the J call TRBJ2-7; TRBD2 might be the D (5 bases). This CDR3 region has 16 residues. From germline, CDR1 is ENHRY and CDR2 SYGVKD. Trimming took off 6 bases at V and 1 base at J, with 19 bases between the two ends.

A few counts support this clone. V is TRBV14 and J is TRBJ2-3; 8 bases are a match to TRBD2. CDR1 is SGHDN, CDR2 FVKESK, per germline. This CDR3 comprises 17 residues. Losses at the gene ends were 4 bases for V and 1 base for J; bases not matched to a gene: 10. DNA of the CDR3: TGTGCCAGCAGCCCGCCCCGAGCGGGAGCAGGCACAGATACGCAGTATTTT. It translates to CASSPPRAGAGTDTQYF.

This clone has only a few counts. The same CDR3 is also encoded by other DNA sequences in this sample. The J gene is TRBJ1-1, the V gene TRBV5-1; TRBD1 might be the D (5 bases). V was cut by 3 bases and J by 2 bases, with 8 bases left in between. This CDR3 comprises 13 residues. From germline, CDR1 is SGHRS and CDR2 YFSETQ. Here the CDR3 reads CASSSGVNTEAFF. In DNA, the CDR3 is TGCGCCAGCAGCTCGGGGGTAAACACTGAAGCTTTCTTT.

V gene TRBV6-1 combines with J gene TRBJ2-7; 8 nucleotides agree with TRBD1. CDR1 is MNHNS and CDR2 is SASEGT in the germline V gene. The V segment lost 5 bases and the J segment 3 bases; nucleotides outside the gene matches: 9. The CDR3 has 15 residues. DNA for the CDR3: TGTGCCAGCAGTTCCCTCCCGGACAGGGACTACGAGCAGTACTTC. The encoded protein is CASSSLPDRDYEQYF.

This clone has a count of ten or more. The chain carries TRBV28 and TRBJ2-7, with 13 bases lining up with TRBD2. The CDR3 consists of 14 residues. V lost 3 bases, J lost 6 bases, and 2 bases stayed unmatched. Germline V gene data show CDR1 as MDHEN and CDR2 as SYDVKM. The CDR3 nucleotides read TGTGCCAGCAGTTTGGGACTAGCGGGATTCGAGCAGTACTTC. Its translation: CASSLGLAGFEQYF.

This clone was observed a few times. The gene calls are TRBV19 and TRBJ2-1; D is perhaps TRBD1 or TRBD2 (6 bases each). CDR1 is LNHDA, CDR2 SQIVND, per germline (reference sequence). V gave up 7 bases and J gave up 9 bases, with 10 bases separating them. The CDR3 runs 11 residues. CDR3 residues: CASKGGLEQFF. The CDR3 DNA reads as TGTGCCAGTAAGGGGGGCCTTGAGCAGTTCTTC. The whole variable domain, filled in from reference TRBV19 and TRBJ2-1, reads DGGITQSPKYLFRKEGQNVTLSCEQNLNHDAMYWYRQDPGQGLRLIYYSQIVNDFQKGDIAEGYSVSREKKESFPLTVTSAQKNPTAFYLCASKGGLEQFFGPGTRLTVL.

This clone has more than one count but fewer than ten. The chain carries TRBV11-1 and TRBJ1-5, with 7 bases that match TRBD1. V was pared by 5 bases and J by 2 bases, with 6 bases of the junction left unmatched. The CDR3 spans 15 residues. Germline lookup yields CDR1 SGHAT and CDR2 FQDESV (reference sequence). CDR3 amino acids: CASSPTGAGNQPQHF. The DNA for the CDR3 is TGTGCCAGCAGCCCAACAGGGGCCGGCAATCAGCCCCAGCATTTT.

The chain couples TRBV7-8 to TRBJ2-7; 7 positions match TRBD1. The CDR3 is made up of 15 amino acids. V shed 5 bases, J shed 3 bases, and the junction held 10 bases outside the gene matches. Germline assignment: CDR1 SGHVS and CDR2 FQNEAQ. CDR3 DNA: TGTGCCAGCAGCCCGCGACAGGGTCGGTTCTACGAGCAGTACTTC. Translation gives CASSPRQGRFYEQYF.

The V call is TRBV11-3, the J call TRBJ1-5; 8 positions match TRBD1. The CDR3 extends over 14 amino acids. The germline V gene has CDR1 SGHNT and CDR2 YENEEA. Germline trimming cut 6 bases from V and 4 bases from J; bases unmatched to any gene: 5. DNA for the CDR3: TGTGCCAGCAGTAGGACAGGGCCGAATCAGCCCCAGCATTTT. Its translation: CASSRTGPNQPQHF.

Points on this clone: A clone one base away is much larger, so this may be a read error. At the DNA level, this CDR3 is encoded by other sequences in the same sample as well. CDR3 DNA sequence: TGTGCCAGCAGTTTATCGGGACCGAGGGACAGGGTATTGGGGGCCAACGTCCTGACTTTC. Translating it yields CASSLSGPRDRVLGANVLTF. This rearrangement joins TRBV27 to TRBJ2-6; 9 bases are a match to TRBD1. This CDR3 has 20 amino acids. After removal of 0 bases from V and 4 bases from J, the junction contained 13 bases not matched to a gene. Germline CDR1 and CDR2: MNHEY and SMNVEV (reference sequence).

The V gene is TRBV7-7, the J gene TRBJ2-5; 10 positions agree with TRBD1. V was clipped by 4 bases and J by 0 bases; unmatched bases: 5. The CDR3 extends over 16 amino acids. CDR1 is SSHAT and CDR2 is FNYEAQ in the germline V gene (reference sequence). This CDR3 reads CASSSPGQGNQETQYF. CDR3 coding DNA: TGTGCCAGCAGCTCGCCGGGACAGGGGAACCAAGAGACCCAGTACTTC.

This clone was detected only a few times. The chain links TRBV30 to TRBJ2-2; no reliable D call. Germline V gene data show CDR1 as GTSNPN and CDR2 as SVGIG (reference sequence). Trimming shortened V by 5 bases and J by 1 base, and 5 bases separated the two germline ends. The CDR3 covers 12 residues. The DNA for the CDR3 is TGTGCCTGGGTGGGGAACACCGGGGAGCTGTTTTTT. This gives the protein CAWVGNTGELFF.

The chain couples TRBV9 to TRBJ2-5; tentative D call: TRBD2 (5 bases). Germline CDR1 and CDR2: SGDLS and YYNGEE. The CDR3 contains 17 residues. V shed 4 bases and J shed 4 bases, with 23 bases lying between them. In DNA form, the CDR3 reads TGTGCCAGCAGCCCTACCTTTGTAGGGAGTGGGAGAGAGACCCAGTACTTC. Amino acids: CASSPTFVGSGRETQYF.

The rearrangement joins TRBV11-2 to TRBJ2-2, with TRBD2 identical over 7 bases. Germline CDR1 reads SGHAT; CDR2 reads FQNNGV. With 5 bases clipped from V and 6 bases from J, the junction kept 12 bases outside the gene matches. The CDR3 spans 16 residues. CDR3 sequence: CASSQPGGGGPGELFF. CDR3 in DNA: TGTGCCAGCAGCCAACCGGGCGGGGGTGGCCCCGGGGAGCTGTTTTTT.

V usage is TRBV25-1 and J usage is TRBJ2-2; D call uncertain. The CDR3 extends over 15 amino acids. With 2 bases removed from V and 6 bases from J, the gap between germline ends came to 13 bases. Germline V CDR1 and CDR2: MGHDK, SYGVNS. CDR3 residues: CASSELDGVSGELFF. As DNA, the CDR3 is TGTGCCAGCAGTGAACTCGATGGAGTTTCCGGGGAGCTGTTTTTT.